This TCR beta chain was recorded in a study of blood T cell repertoires in COVID-19 (dated by TCRdb to 2020 to 2021). General notes on the study: Samples from collaborators originated in the United States, Italy and Spain and spanned both the acute and convalescent phases of COVID-19. The material from the prospective study consisted of cDNA or gDNA derived from T cells, B-cell-depleted T cells, or PBMCs. The dataset comprised deeply sampled blood TCRbeta repertoires from subjects exposed to, actively infected with, or recovered from COVID-19. The repertoires were released in a freely available public database intended as a resource for research on the immune response to SARS-CoV-2. The samples were drawn from two sources: the first 160 participants of the ongoing ImmuneRACE study, and 1,000 to 1,500 subjects contributed by 6 global collaborators. Nearly every sample came with metadata listing a de-identified subject ID, COVID-19 status, age in years and sex. Where available, HLA class I and class II types were taken from metadata supplied by the sample provider and were not determined by assay-based typing.

V gives up 0 bases and J gives up 4 bases, and the segment between their germline ends measures 13 bases. The germline V gene gives CDR1 as SGHRS and CDR2 as YFSETQ. The CDR3 starts with the cysteine, ends with the phenylalanine, and has 15 residues. Left in the record is the CDR3 DNA by itself, 45 bases read in frame from the first base. On the study overall, not on this receptor specifically: The quantity of clinical and demographic metadata differed by source and by participant and was supplied without curation.

As for this clone: What antigen it recognizes has not been identified. The record has no base qualities; no much larger clone is one base away.

One collaborating source in Seattle enrolled patients while the patients were actively infected and followed the patients over time throughout the course of disease. Collaborating institutions collected whole blood in K2EDTA tubes following their own protocols. For TCRbeta analysis, collaborators shipped samples as frozen whole blood, isolated PBMCs, or DNA extracted from either of those sample types. The immunoSEQ Assay, a bias-controlled multiplex PCR, was used to amplify TCRbeta CDR3 regions from genomic DNA. In the paper's pipeline: Within the assay, amplification of reference gene primers was used to estimate how many nucleated cells each sample contained. Sequence reads were collapsed and filtered to measure the absolute abundance of every unique TCRbeta CDR3 rearrangement. Productive Simpson clonality was computed per sample as the square root of Simpson's diversity index over productive rearrangements. TCRdb holds this immuneACCESS table with in-frame rearrangements only. Some clones are missing; in checked studies, unresolved V genes explain under half, and the rest has no known cause. V and J calls and clone size follow that table, whereas D and trimming were derived from the DNA. The sample table lists about 200,000 clones, approximately 78% of them with a count of one. The ten largest clones add up to 4.5% to 5.5% of the sample.

The V gene is TRBV5-1 and the J gene is TRBJ1-1, and perhaps TRBD1 as D gene, on 6 matching bases. The source is a woman in her 70s with COVID-19, enrolled during active disease. The sequencing input was peripheral blood. The bases are TGCGCCAGCAGCTTGGGGGCGGGGGCCGGCACTGAAGCTTTCTTT. Translated, this is CASSLGAGAGTEAFF.